This T cell receptor (beta chain) was captured by sequencing in a study of blood T cell repertoires in COVID-19. V was pared by 1 base and J by 9 bases, with 13 bases between. In germline, CDR1 is SNHLY, CDR2 FYNNEI. This CDR3 contains 14 residues. The study assigned cohorts using participant-reported clinical history. Assay: immunoSEQ multiplex PCR; the TCRdb copy retains only in-frame clones and omits some. Here the sample spans 110,000 to 150,000 clones, just over 85% being singletons. V usage is TRBV2 and J usage is TRBJ1-5; no clear D gene. The sequence came from a man in his forties or fifties who had recovered from COVID-19. Sequencing used PBMCs or T cells enriched from blood (not recorded which). The CDR3 protein is CASSEGVSGAPQHF. DNA of the CDR3: TGTGCCAGCAGTGAAGGGGTGTCCGGAGCGCCCCAGCATTTT. The variable domain in full, with the rest retrieved from reference TRBV2 and TRBJ1-5, is EPEVTQTPSHQVTQMGQEVILRCVPISNHLYFYWYRQILGQKVEFLVSFYNNEISEKSEIFDDQFSVERPDGSNFTLKIRSTKLEDSAMYFCASSEGVSGAPQHFGDGTRLSIL.